Listed here are 22 T cell receptor beta chains from one sample, sequenced in a study of beta chain features in type 1 diabetes. Study-wide findings and caveats: Moderate but significant shortening of TCRB CDR3s was recorded in all four CD4+ subsets from Type 1 diabetes patients.

No antigen is known for these receptors. Expressed TCRB transcripts were sequenced after all isolated RNA was converted to cDNA. The protocol was immunoSEQ multiplex PCR, while the TCRdb copy is restricted to in-frame clones and leaves out a portion. This table has around 70,000 clones, around 49% appearing once. Input material: central memory CD4+ T cells from blood. The receptors stem from a man aged 25 to 45 with type 1 diabetes.

This clone has just a few counts. The rearrangement uses TRBV5-1 and TRBJ1-1; D is undetermined. CDR1 SGHRS and CDR2 YFSETQ come from the germline V gene. Deletions cut 0 bases from V and 4 bases from J, with 10 bases between. This CDR3 comprises 14 residues. CDR3 DNA: TGCGCCAGCAGCTTGGACCTACCGGGCACTGAAGCTTTCTTT. Amino acid sequence: CASSLDLPGTEAFF. The full variable domain, completed using reference TRBV5-1 and TRBJ1-1, is KAGVTQTPRYLIKTRGQQVTLSCSPISGHRSVSWYQQTPGQGLQFLFEYFSETQRNKGNFPGRFSGRQFSNSRSEMNVSTLELGDSALYLCASSLDLPGTEAFFGQGTRLTVV.

This chain links TRBV5-1 with TRBJ2-7, with TRBD2 matching 11 bases. The germline V gene has CDR1 SGHRS and CDR2 YFSETQ. Trimming cost V 3 bases and J 3 bases; bases outside gene matches: 5. The CDR3 runs 15 residues. The CDR3, as DNA: TGCGCCAGCAGCTATACTAGCGGGAGCAACTACGAGCAGTACTTC. This codes for CASSYTSGSNYEQYF. The full variable domain, in which reference TRBV5-1 and TRBJ2-7 provide the parts outside the CDR3, is KAGVTQTPRYLIKTRGQQVTLSCSPISGHRSVSWYQQTPGQGLQFLFEYFSETQRNKGNFPGRFSGRQFSNSRSEMNVSTLELGDSALYLCASSYTSGSNYEQYFGPGTRLTVT.

The chain recombines TRBV6-1 with TRBJ2-7; 9 bases match TRBD2. The V gene's germline CDR1 is MNHNS and CDR2 SASEGT. The CDR3 covers 15 residues. J was trimmed by 5 bases and V by 2 bases; bases with no gene match: 7. Here the CDR3 reads CASSEMGGRADEQYF. CDR3 bases: TGTGCCAGCAGTGAAATGGGCGGGAGGGCCGACGAGCAGTACTTC.

The chain uses TRBV5-1 and TRBJ1-1, with 7 positions matching TRBD1. Losses at the gene ends were 7 bases for V and 4 bases for J; bases not matched to a gene: 13. Germline V CDR1 and CDR2: SGHRS, YFSETQ. The CDR3 sequence is 15 residues long. CDR3 nucleotide sequence: TGCGCCAGCTCAGAGGGGGGACAGTCGAGCACTGAAGCTTTCTTT. It is translated as CASSEGGQSSTEAFF.

The rearrangement links TRBV30 to TRBJ1-2, with TRBD1 matching over 11 bases. V shed 8 bases and J 8 bases; nucleotides not matched to a gene: 22. Germline V gene data show CDR1 as GTSNPN and CDR2 as SVGIG (reference sequence). This CDR3 region has 17 residues. The CDR3 protein is CAGQGAFKGVGLLGYTF. Here the CDR3 DNA reads TGTGCCGGACAGGGGGCGTTTAAAGGGGTCGGATTGTTAGGCTACACCTTC.

The chain links TRBV7-9 to TRBJ2-3; 7 bases are shared with TRBD2. The CDR3 is 12 residues long. Germline loops: CDR1 SEHNR, CDR2 FQNEAQ (reference sequence). With V trimmed by 1 base and J by 8 bases, 0 bases remained unmatched. CDR3 protein: CASSLGGGTQYF. The CDR3 region has the DNA TGTGCCAGCAGCTTAGGCGGGGGTACGCAGTATTTT.

V gene TRBV16 combines with J gene TRBJ1-3, with a tentative D call TRBD1 (5 bases). V lost 0 bases and J lost 0, with 9 bases in between. Germline-derived CDR1 and CDR2 are KGHSY and FQNENV. The CDR3 runs 16 residues. The chain's CDR3 is CASSQSQGSSGNTIYF. In DNA form, the CDR3 reads TGTGCCAGCAGCCAATCCCAGGGCAGCTCTGGAAACACCATATATTTT.

This rearrangement joins TRBV7-9 to TRBJ1-5; a weak D match, TRBD1 (6 bases). The germline V gene has CDR1 SEHNR and CDR2 FQNEAQ (reference sequence). Trimming removed 4 bases from V and 7 bases from J, with 14 bases in between. The CDR3 extends over 14 amino acids. CDR3 residues: CASSSGGLGQPQHF. The CDR3 region has the DNA TGTGCCAGCAGCTCCGGGGGGCTAGGACAGCCCCAGCATTTT.

The rearrangement joins TRBV7-8 to TRBJ1-2; 7 bases agree with TRBD1. The CDR3 is 14 residues long. Trimming removed 6 bases from V and 8 bases from J; junction bases left unmatched: 12. Germline CDR1 is SGHVS and CDR2 is FQNEAQ. The CDR3 protein is CASRTGTDSGGYTF. Here the CDR3 DNA reads TGTGCCAGCAGGACCGGGACAGACTCAGGAGGCTACACCTTC.

The genes are TRBV2 and TRBJ1-1, with a weak D call TRBD1 (6 bases). Germline loops: CDR1 SNHLY, CDR2 FYNNEI. V was clipped by 6 bases and J by 12 bases, with 23 bases between them. The CDR3 has 14 residues. The CDR3 protein is CASSAAGVSLTTFF. The CDR3 DNA is TGTGCCAGCAGCGCAGCAGGGGTATCTCTGACAACTTTCTTT.

The genes are TRBV18 and TRBJ2-5, with 9 nucleotides matching TRBD1. This CDR3 comprises 17 residues. V lost 3 bases to trimming and J lost 0 bases; unmatched junction nucleotides: 8. Germline CDR1 KGHSH, CDR2 LQKENI. The CDR3 sequence is CASSPGTGNMYQETQYF. Written as DNA, the CDR3 is TGTGCCAGCTCACCCGGGACAGGGAATATGTACCAAGAGACCCAGTACTTC. The full variable domain, its missing parts supplied by reference TRBV18 and TRBJ2-5, is NAGVMQNPRHLVRRRGQEARLRCSPMKGHSHVYWYRQLPEEGLKFMVYLQKENIIDESGMPKERFSAEFPKEGPSILRIQQVVRGDSAAYFCASSPGTGNMYQETQYFGPGTRLLVL.

Regarding this clone: Other DNA sequences in the same sample also yield this CDR3. V gene TRBV5-1 combines with J gene TRBJ2-5; a possible D gene is TRBD1 (5 bases). Trimming removed 3 bases from V and 5 bases from J, with 14 bases in between. This CDR3 has 14 amino acids. CDR1 is SGHRS and CDR2 is YFSETQ in the germline V gene. The CDR3 loop reads CASSYGQGGETQYF. The CDR3, as DNA: TGCGCCAGCAGCTACGGACAAGGTGGGGAGACCCAGTACTTC.

This clone occurred a few times. The gene calls are TRBV9 and TRBJ2-3; possible D gene TRBD2, 6 bases. The CDR3 runs 16 residues. V was trimmed by 3 bases and J by 0 bases, leaving 14 bases between them. Germline V gene sequence: CDR1 SGDLS, CDR2 YYNGEE. CDR3 residues: CASSALGGASTDTQYF. The CDR3 bases are TGTGCCAGCAGCGCCCTTGGCGGGGCTAGCACAGATACGCAGTATTTT.

Comment on this clone: Compared with germline, one end of the junction differs, possibly owing to a read error. V usage is TRBV5-4 and J usage is TRBJ2-7, with 8 bases aligning to TRBD1. This CDR3 has 13 residues. Germline-derived CDR1 and CDR2 are SGHNT and YYREEE (reference sequence). Written as DNA, the CDR3 is TGTGCCAGCAGCTCGGGACAGGACTACGGGCAGTACTTC. Translating gives CASSSGQDYGQYF.

The J gene is TRBJ1-4, the V gene TRBV2; 7 bases agree with TRBD1. J lost 8 bases, V lost 7 bases, and 7 bases had no gene match. Per the germline V gene, CDR1 is SNHLY and CDR2 is FYNNEI. CDR3 size: 13 residues. CDR3 loop: CASMRSGGEKLFF. The CDR3, as DNA: TGTGCCAGCATGAGGTCAGGGGGGGAAAAACTGTTTTTT.

This CDR3 reads CSVRETGANVLTF. DNA of the CDR3: TGCAGCGTCCGGGAGACTGGGGCCAACGTCCTGACTTTC. The V and J genes are TRBV29-1 and TRBJ2-6; D might be TRBD2 (6 bases). Germline CDR1 and CDR2: SQVTM and ANQGSEA. The V end was cut by 6 bases, the J end by 2 bases, with 8 bases between. This CDR3 has 13 amino acids.

The V and J genes are TRBV7-9 and TRBJ2-2; no clear D gene. The CDR3 has 13 amino acids. V was trimmed by 2 bases and J by 5 bases, leaving 6 bases between them. Germline V lookup: CDR1 SEHNR, CDR2 FQNEAQ (reference sequence). The chain's CDR3 is CASSLYMTGELFF. The CDR3 region has the DNA TGTGCCAGCAGCTTATATATGACCGGGGAGCTGTTTTTT.

The V and J genes are TRBV19 and TRBJ2-3; D perhaps matches TRBD1 (5 bases). Germline V gene lookup returns CDR1 LNHDA and CDR2 SQIVND (reference sequence). V was shortened by 6 bases and J by 0 bases, with 10 bases between the two germline ends. The length of the CDR3 is 14 residues. The CDR3 sequence is CASRTAFSTDTQYF. Written as DNA, the CDR3 is TGTGCCAGTAGGACAGCGTTTAGCACAGATACGCAGTATTTT.

V and J are TRBV11-2 and TRBJ2-1; 10 nucleotides agree with TRBD2. The V gene's germline CDR1 is SGHAT and CDR2 FQNNGV. V trimming: 5 bases; J trimming: 3 bases; junction bases outside the gene matches: 4. The CDR3 is 15 amino acids. The CDR3 DNA sequence: TGTGCCAGCAGCATACAGCGGGGGGGCTACAATGAGCAGTTCTTC. Its protein is CASSIQRGGYNEQFF.

This chain links TRBV5-1 with TRBJ1-4; possibly TRBD1 for D (6 bases). Germline assignment: CDR1 SGHRS and CDR2 YFSETQ. The CDR3 has 14 residues. Trimming shortened V by 0 bases and J by 8 bases, and 11 bases separated the two germline ends. Written as DNA, the CDR3 is TGCGCCAGCAGCTTGGAACAGGGCGAGGAAAAACTGTTTTTT. Translating gives CASSLEQGEEKLFF.

The chain employs TRBV6-6 and TRBJ1-2; D not resolved. The V and J ends lost 3 bases and 0 bases respectively, with 11 bases between them. In germline, CDR1 is MNHNY, CDR2 SVGAGI (reference sequence). This CDR3 spans 15 amino acids. The CDR3 DNA reads as TGTGCCAGCAGTTATGCGGCTAGTGCTAACTATGGCTACACCTTC. It specifies CASSYAASANYGYTF.

In its sample, this clone was seen a few times. This same CDR3 is encoded by further DNA sequences in the sample. Here the CDR3 reads CASSPPGGYEQYF. CDR3 sequence (DNA): TGTGCCAGCTCACCACCAGGGGGCTACGAGCAGTACTTC. This chain joins TRBV18 and TRBJ2-7; D perhaps matches TRBD1 (6 bases). Germline CDR1 KGHSH, CDR2 LQKENI. The length of the CDR3 is 13 residues. Trimming stripped 0 bases from V and 3 bases from J, with 6 bases between.